Below, one T cell receptor beta chain is given with its context. The antigen is undetermined. The record originates from a study of OX40 agonist ivuxolimab in advanced cancers. About the research overall: Prior anti-PD-1, anti-PD-L1 or anti-CTLA-4 therapy was allowed; less than 45% had some.

General study results and limits: At 0.1 to 3.0 mg/kg and by week 6, CD4+ and CD8+ T cells in the blood had expanded clonally.

Method: immunoSEQ multiplex PCR; TCRdb's copy keeps in-frame clones and lacks some. This repertoire shows 74,000 or so clones, about 85% found once; its top ten account for 2% to 2.5%. The CDR3 is 16 amino acids. Germline loops: CDR1 SGHTS, CDR2 YDEGEE. Trimming took 4 bases from V and 0 from J; bases not matched to a gene: 5. Individuals having autoimmune disease history or systemic immunosuppression were not enrolled. This specimen consisted of CD4+ or CD8+ T cells sorted from blood, obtained in a trial of the OX40 agonist ivuxolimab. The chain is built from TRBV5-8 and TRBJ2-2; TRBD2 matches 8 bases. This clonotype was obtained from an adult with an advanced solid tumor such as melanoma, head and neck, liver or kidney cancer. CDR3 DNA sequence: TGTGCCAGCAGCGCGGGGGGAGGCACGAACACCGGGGAGCTGTTTTTT. Translation: CASSAGGGTNTGELFF.